This passage covers 3 T cell receptor beta chains from one sample sequenced in a study of Tregs in tolerant kidney transplant recipients. Some clones are missing from TCRdb's copy, which holds only in-frame ones; the method was immunoSEQ multiplex PCR. This sample has more than 30,000 clones, with over 75% found just once. Their target antigens are unknown. Sequenced input: Tregs from blood cultured with allogeneic cells. These receptors came from a human donor in good health.

The V gene is TRBV7-2, the J gene TRBJ1-2, with a weak D call TRBD1 (5 bases). CDR1 SGHTA and CDR2 FQGNSA come from the germline V gene. The CDR3 sequence is 16 residues long. V was trimmed by 5 bases and J by 3 bases, leaving 19 bases between them. The CDR3 nucleotides are TGTGCCAGCAGCCCAAGAACCGGGGGACCCTACTATGGCTACACCTTC. Translating gives CASSPRTGGPYYGYTF. The full variable domain, completed using reference TRBV7-2 and TRBJ1-2, is GAGVSQSPSNKVTEKGKDVELRCDPISGHTALYWYRQSLGQGLEFLIYFQGNSAPDKSGLPSDRFSAERTGGSVSTLTIQRTQQEDSAVYLCASSPRTGGPYYGYTFGSGTRLTVV.

The rearrangement uses TRBV6-1 and TRBJ1-1, with D unresolved. This CDR3 region has 17 residues. Trimming removed 4 bases at V and 1 base at J, with 19 bases between. Germline V lookup: CDR1 MNHNS, CDR2 SASEGT. The CDR3 nucleotides are TGTGCCAGCAGTGGCGCGAAGGTCTCTAGGGAGAACACTGAAGCTTTCTTT. Translating it yields CASSGAKVSRENTEAFF.

This clone was found a few times. This chain connects TRBV18 to TRBJ2-7; 10 bases agree with TRBD2. The germline V gene encodes CDR1 KGHSH and CDR2 LQKENI. The length of the CDR3 is 16 residues. V lost 3 bases and J lost 4; bases outside the gene matches: 9. The CDR3 DNA follows: TGTGCCAGCTCACCTACGAGCGGGGGGGCTAGGTACGAGCAGTACTTC. Translating gives CASSPTSGGARYEQYF.